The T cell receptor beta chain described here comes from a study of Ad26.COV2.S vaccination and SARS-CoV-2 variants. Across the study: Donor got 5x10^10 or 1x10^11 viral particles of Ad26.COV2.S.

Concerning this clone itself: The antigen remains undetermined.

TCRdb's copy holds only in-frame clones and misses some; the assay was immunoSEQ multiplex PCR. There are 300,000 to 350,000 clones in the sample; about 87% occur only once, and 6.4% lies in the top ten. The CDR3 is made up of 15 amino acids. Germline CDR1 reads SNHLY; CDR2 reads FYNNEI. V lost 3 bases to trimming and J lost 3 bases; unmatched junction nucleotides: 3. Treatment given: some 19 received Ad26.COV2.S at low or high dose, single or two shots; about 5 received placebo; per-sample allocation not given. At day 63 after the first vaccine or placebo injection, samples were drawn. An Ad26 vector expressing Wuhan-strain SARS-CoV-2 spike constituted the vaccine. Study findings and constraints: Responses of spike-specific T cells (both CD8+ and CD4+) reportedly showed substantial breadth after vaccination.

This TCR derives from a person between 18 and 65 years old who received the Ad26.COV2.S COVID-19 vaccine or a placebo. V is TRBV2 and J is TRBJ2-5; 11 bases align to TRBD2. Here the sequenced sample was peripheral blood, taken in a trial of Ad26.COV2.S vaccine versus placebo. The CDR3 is CASSDQGLAEETQYF. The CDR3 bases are TGTGCCAGCAGTGACCAGGGACTAGCGGAAGAGACCCAGTACTTC.